A selection of T cell receptor beta chains follows, all from one sample in a study of shared clonotypes between healthy human individuals. The repertoire was sequenced with immunoSEQ multiplex PCR; TCRdb's copy has only in-frame clones and lacks some. The sample holds around 2.1 million clones, 85% to 95% seen once. The sample taken for sequencing was naive CD8+ T cells from PBMCs. The receptors were sampled from a man between 18 and 29 years old in good health. Some clones in this sample may be carry-over from other donors' samples. The CDR3 runs from the conserved cysteine through the conserved F or W. The D gene is left open where the match is weak. The listing skips clone size in some rows; elsewhere it reads once, few, many or a size class.

>TRBJ2-1|once|TRBV4-1|NA
CASSQLHEQFF
TGCGCCAGCAGCCAGCTACATGAGCAGTTCTTC
>TRBJ2-7|NA|TRBV6-5|NA
CASSYEGREEDEQYF
TGTGCCAGCAGTTACGAGGGCAGGGAGGAGGACGAGCAGTACTTC
>TRBJ2-1|NA|TRBV7-6|TRBD2
CASSLTSGTFNEQFF
TGTGCCAGCAGCTTAACCAGCGGGACCTTCAATGAGCAGTTCTTC
>TRBJ2-7|NA|TRBV5-4|NA
CASSLEVGKYEQYF
TGTGCCAGCAGCTTGGAGGTGGGGAAGTACGAGCAGTACTTC
>TRBJ2-7|NA|TRBV27|NA
CASSPSGGPYEQYF
TGTGCCAGCAGTCCCTCGGGCGGGCCCTACGAGCAGTACTTC
>TRBJ2-6|NA|TRBV15|NA
CATSPSLSGANVLTF
TGTGCCACCAGCCCGTCCCTATCTGGGGCCAACGTCCTGACTTTC
>TRBJ2-7|NA|TRBV5-1|TRBD1
CASSLGTGNSYEQYF
TGCGCCAGCAGCCTGGGGACAGGGAACTCCTACGAGCAGTACTTC
>TRBJ1-4|once|TRBV19|NA
CASSILQADEKLFF
TGTGCCAGTAGTATTTTACAGGCGGATGAAAAACTGTTTTTT
>TRBJ2-7|NA|TRBV9|TRBD2
CASSVEGTSVSYEQYF
TGTGCCAGCAGCGTAGAGGGGACTAGCGTTTCCTACGAGCAGTACTTC
>TRBJ1-1|NA|TRBV7-2|NA
CASSKRTSTEAFF
TGTGCCAGCAGCAAAAGGACTTCCACTGAAGCTTTCTTT
>TRBJ2-1|NA|TRBV9|NA
CASSRERNPWNEQFF
TGTGCCAGCAGCCGCGAGCGGAACCCGTGGAATGAGCAGTTCTTC
>TRBJ2-7|NA|TRBV5-5|NA
CASSLPPRNEQYF
TGTGCCAGCAGCTTGCCCCCTAGGAACGAGCAGTACTTC
>TRBJ2-7|NA|TRBV28|TRBD2
CASRGAGNSYEQYF
TGTGCCAGCAGGGGAGCGGGGAACTCCTACGAGCAGTACTTC
>TRBJ2-6|NA|TRBV2|TRBD1
CASSAWTGTVGANVLTF
TGTGCCAGCAGTGCTTGGACAGGAACTGTTGGGGCCAACGTCCTGACTTTC
>TRBJ2-4|NA|TRBV19|NA
CASSTGLAKNIQYF
TGTGCCAGTAGTACAGGGCTGGCCAAAAACATTCAGTACTTC
>TRBJ2-1|NA|TRBV7-3|NA
CASSLPGASAAHEQFF
TGTGCCAGCAGCTTACCCGGAGCCTCCGCTGCGCATGAGCAGTTCTTC
>TRBJ2-5|NA|TRBV7-3|TRBD2
CASSFNKKRGWEETQYF
TGTGCCAGCAGCTTTAACAAAAAGCGGGGTTGGGAGGAGACCCAGTACTTC
>TRBJ2-1|NA|TRBV27|NA
CASSFPGYGNEQFF
TGTGCCAGCAGTTTTCCAGGGTACGGCAATGAGCAGTTCTTC
>TRBJ2-1|once|TRBV9|NA
CASTPSPSPRLALIDEQFF
TGTGCCAGCACCCCGAGCCCCAGTCCCCGGCTAGCTCTTATCGATGAGCAGTTCTTC
>TRBJ2-1|NA|TRBV28|NA
CASISIFENEQFF
TGTGCCAGCATAAGTATATTTGAGAATGAGCAGTTCTTC
>TRBJ2-3|once|TRBV4-1|TRBD2
CASSHVLAGGTDTQYF
TGCGCCAGCAGCCATGTACTAGCGGGGGGCACAGATACGCAGTATTTT
>TRBJ2-1|NA|TRBV11-2|NA
CASSLRGPRDNEQFF
TGTGCCAGCAGCCTAAGGGGTCCGAGAGACAATGAGCAGTTCTTC
>TRBJ1-5|NA|TRBV27|TRBD1
CASSPGTGMDQPQHF
TGTGCCAGCAGTCCGGGGACAGGGATGGATCAGCCCCAGCATTTT
>TRBJ2-6|once|TRBV7-3|NA
CASSLYGAGANVLTF
TGTGCCAGCAGCTTATATGGGGCTGGGGCCAACGTCCTGACTTTC
>TRBJ1-4|few|TRBV27|TRBD1
CASRSRGGFEKLFF
TGTGCCAGCAGATCACGAGGGGGCTTTGAAAAACTGTTTTTT
>TRBJ2-7|NA|TRBV4-1|TRBD2
CASSQVVARGVPYEQYF
TGCGCCAGCAGCCAAGTGGTGGCGCGGGGGGTCCCCTACGAGCAGTACTTC
>TRBJ2-1|NA|TRBV29-1|TRBD2
CSLWGTESTGTSGLNEQFF
TGCAGCTTATGGGGGACCGAAAGTACCGGGACTAGCGGACTCAATGAGCAGTTCTTC
>TRBJ2-1|NA|TRBV11-3|NA
CASSLNFNNEQFF
TGTGCCAGCAGCCTCAATTTCAACAATGAGCAGTTCTTC
>TRBJ1-1|NA|TRBV4-3|NA
CASSQDPSPRMRTEAFF
TGCGCCAGCAGCCAAGATCCGAGCCCCCGCATGAGGACTGAAGCTTTCTTT
>TRBJ2-1|NA|TRBV29-1|TRBD2
CSVVAREVGNEQFF
TGCAGCGTTGTTGCGCGGGAGGTAGGAAATGAGCAGTTCTTC
>TRBJ1-2|NA|TRBV9|TRBD1
CASSGQGASGYGYTF
TGTGCCAGCAGCGGACAGGGGGCTAGTGGCTATGGCTACACCTTC
>TRBJ2-1|NA|TRBV7-6|TRBD2
CASSSAGTRVYNEQFF
TGTGCCAGCAGCTCCGCCGGGACTAGGGTGTACAATGAGCAGTTCTTC
>TRBJ2-3|NA|TRBV28|TRBD2
CASDPVAGGPHTQYF
TGTGCCAGTGACCCGGTGGCGGGAGGGCCCCATACGCAGTATTTT
>TRBJ2-5|NA|TRBV28|TRBD1
CASSLYRDRQETQYF
TGTGCCAGCAGTTTATATCGGGACAGACAGGAGACCCAGTACTTC
>TRBJ2-7|NA|TRBV7-3|TRBD2
CASSLGLAGEKDF
TGTGCCAGCAGCTTAGGACTAGCGGGAGAGAAGGACTTC
>TRBJ2-5|NA|TRBV7-9|NA
CASSLGGPVETQYF
TGTGCCAGCAGCTTAGGAGGTCCAGTGGAGACCCAGTACTTC
>TRBJ1-1|NA|TRBV9|NA
CASSGRVNTEAFF
TGTGCCAGCAGCGGCAGGGTGAACACTGAAGCTTTCTTT
>TRBJ2-7|NA|TRBV27|TRBD1
CASSWTGPAEQYF
TGTGCCAGCAGTTGGACAGGGCCCGCCGAGCAGTACTTC
>TRBJ2-1|NA|TRBV19|TRBD2
CASSIFRLAGPMRDNEQFF
TGTGCCAGTAGTATTTTTCGACTAGCGGGGCCCATGAGGGACAATGAGCAGTTCTTC
>TRBJ2-7|NA|TRBV14|NA
CASSQDRTFSYEQYF
TGTGCCAGCAGCCAAGACAGGACATTCTCCTACGAGCAGTACTTC
>TRBJ2-7|NA|TRBV19|NA
CASSTTGRRNEQYF
TGTGCCAGTAGTACAACGGGTCGCCGAAACGAGCAGTACTTC
>TRBJ2-1|NA|TRBV2|NA
CASSEWVRGSYNEQFF
TGTGCCAGCAGTGAATGGGTCAGGGGCTCCTACAATGAGCAGTTCTTC
>TRBJ2-7|NA|TRBV27|NA
CASSLSGVGSYEQYF
TGTGCCAGCAGTTTATCAGGGGTGGGATCCTACGAGCAGTACTTC
>TRBJ2-7|NA|TRBV6-6|NA
CAATQEGLGYEQYF
TGTGCCGCAACGCAAGAGGGGCTCGGGTACGAGCAGTACTTC
>TRBJ2-7|NA|TRBV28|NA
CASSLRAGGYEQYF
TGTGCCAGCAGTTTGAGGGCGGGCGGCTACGAGCAGTACTTC
>TRBJ2-1|NA|TRBV12-5|TRBD2
CASGHSGTSNEQFF
TGTGCTAGTGGCCATTCCGGGACTAGCAATGAGCAGTTCTTC
>TRBJ2-7|NA|TRBV4-3|NA
CVSSPGTSRNSYEQYF
TGCGTCAGCAGCCCAGGTACTAGCCGAAACTCCTACGAGCAGTACTTC
>TRBJ2-7|NA|TRBV19|NA
CASRTGQGDYEQYF
TGTGCCAGTAGAACGGGGCAGGGAGACTACGAGCAGTACTTC
>TRBJ2-5|NA|TRBV7-8|TRBD1
CASSLGTGGSETQYF
TGTGCCAGCAGCTTAGGCACAGGGGGCAGTGAGACCCAGTACTTC
>TRBJ2-3|NA|TRBV27|NA
CASSLVFMGTDTQYF
TGTGCCAGCAGTTTGGTTTTCATGGGCACAGATACGCAGTATTTT
>TRBJ2-1|NA|TRBV29-1|NA
CSVGFGFLNEQFF
TGCAGCGTTGGTTTTGGGTTTCTGAATGAGCAGTTCTTC
>TRBJ1-5|NA|TRBV4-3|NA
CASSQDIGLLPSSPQHF
TGCGCCAGCAGCCAAGATATTGGGCTCCTACCCTCGAGTCCCCAGCATTTT
>TRBJ2-3|NA|TRBV7-9|TRBD2
CASSPGTSGFTSTDTQYF
TGTGCCAGCAGCCCCGGGACTAGCGGGTTCACTAGCACAGATACGCAGTATTTT
>TRBJ2-1|once|TRBV28|NA
CASSLMYYNEQFF
TGTGCCAGCAGTTTAATGTACTACAATGAGCAGTTCTTC
>TRBJ2-7|NA|TRBV27|NA
CASGKGKSPYEQYF
TGTGCCAGCGGGAAGGGTAAGAGTCCCTACGAGCAGTACTTC